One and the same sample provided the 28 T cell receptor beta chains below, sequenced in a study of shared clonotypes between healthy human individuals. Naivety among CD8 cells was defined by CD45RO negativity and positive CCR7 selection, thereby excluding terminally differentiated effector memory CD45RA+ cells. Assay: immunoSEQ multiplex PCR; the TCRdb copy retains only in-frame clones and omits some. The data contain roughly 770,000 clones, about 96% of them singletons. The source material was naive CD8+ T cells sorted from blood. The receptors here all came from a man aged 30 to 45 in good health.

CDR3 amino acids: CSSRGGNSYNEQFF. For the CDR3, the DNA is TGCAGCTCCCGCGGGGGGAACTCCTACAATGAGCAGTTCTTC. The chain combines TRBV29-1 with TRBJ2-1; TRBD2 matches at 8 bases. Trimming at V came to 8 bases and at J to 0 bases, leaving 6 bases not matched to a gene. The V gene's germline CDR1 is SQVTM and CDR2 ANQGSEA. The CDR3 extends over 14 amino acids.

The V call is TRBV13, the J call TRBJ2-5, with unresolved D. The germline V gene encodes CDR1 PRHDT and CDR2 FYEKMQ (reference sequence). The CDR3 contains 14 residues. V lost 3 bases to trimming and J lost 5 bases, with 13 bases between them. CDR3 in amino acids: CASSLAWLKETQYF. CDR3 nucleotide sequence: TGTGCCAGCAGCTTGGCATGGCTAAAGGAGACCCAGTACTTC.

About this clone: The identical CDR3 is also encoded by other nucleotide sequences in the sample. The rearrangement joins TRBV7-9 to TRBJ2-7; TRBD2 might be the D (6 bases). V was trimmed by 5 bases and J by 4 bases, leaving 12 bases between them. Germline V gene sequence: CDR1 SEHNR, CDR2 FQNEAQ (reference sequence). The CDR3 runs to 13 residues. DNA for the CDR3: TGTGCCAGCAGCCGGGGACTGGCATACGAGCAGTACTTC. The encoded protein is CASSRGLAYEQYF.

The CDR3, as DNA: TGTGCCAGCAGACCTACTAGCGGGAGGTCAGATACGCAGTATTTT. Its translation is CASRPTSGRSDTQYF. The J gene is TRBJ2-3, the V gene TRBV14, with 12 positions matching TRBD2. In germline, CDR1 is SGHDN, CDR2 FVKESK. The CDR3 is made up of 15 amino acids. With 6 bases clipped from V and 4 bases from J, the junction kept 5 bases outside the gene matches.

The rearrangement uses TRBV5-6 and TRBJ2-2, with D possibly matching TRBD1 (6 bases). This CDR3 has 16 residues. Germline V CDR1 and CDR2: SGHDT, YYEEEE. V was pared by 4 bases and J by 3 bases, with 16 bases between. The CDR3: CASSPERGSYTGELFF. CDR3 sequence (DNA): TGTGCCAGCAGCCCCGAAAGGGGGAGCTACACCGGGGAGCTGTTTTTT.

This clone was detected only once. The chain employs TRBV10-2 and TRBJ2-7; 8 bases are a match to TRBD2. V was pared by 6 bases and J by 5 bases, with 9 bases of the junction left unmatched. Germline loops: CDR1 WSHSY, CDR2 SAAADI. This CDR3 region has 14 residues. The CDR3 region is CASRLAGQGNEQYF. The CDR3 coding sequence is TGCGCCAGCAGGCTAGCGGGTCAGGGGAACGAGCAGTACTTC.

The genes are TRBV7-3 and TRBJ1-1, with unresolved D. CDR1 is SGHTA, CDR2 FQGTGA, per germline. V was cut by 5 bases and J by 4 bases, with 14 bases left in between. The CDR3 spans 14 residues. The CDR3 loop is CASSLASGVTEAFF. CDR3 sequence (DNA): TGTGCCAGCAGCCTGGCCTCTGGGGTCACTGAAGCTTTCTTT.

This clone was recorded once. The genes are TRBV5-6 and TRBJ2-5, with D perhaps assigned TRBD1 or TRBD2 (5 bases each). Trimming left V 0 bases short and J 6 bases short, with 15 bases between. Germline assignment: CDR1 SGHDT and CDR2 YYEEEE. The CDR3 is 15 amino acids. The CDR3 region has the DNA TGTGCCAGCAGCTTGGTTGGGGCTGAGGGGAAGACCCAGTACTTC. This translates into CASSLVGAEGKTQYF.

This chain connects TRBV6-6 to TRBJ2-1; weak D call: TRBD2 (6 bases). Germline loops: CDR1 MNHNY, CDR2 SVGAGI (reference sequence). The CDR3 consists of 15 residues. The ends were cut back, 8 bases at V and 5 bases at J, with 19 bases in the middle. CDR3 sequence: CASAHGTGADNEQFF. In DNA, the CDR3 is TGTGCCAGCGCCCATGGGACGGGAGCGGACAATGAGCAGTTCTTC.

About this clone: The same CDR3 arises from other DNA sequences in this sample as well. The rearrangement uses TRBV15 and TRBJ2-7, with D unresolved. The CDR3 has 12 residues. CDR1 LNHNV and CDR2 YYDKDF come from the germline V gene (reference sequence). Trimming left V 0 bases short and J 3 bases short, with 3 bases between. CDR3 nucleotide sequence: TGTGCCACCAGCAGAGAAGGCTACGAGCAGTACTTC. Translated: CATSREGYEQYF.

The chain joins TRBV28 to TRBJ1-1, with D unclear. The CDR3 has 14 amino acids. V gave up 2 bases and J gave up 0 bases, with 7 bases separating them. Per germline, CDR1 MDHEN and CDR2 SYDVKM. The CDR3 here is CASSLHGLNTEAFF. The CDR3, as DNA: TGTGCCAGCAGTTTACACGGATTGAACACTGAAGCTTTCTTT.

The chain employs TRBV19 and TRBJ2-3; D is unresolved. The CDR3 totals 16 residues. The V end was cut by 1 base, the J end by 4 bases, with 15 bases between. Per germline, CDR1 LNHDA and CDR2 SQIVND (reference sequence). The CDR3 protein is CASSIATGFLADTQYF. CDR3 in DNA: TGTGCCAGTAGTATAGCTACTGGGTTTCTCGCAGATACGCAGTATTTT.

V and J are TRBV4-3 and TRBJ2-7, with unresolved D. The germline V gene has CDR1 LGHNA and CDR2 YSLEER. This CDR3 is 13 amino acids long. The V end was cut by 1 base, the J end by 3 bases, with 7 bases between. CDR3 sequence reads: CASSQGNDYEQYF. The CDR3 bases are TGCGCCAGCAGCCAAGGAAATGACTACGAGCAGTACTTC.

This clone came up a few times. For the CDR3, the DNA is TGCGCCAGCAGCCAAGAGTCAGGACAGGGGCCCTACAATGAGCAGTTCTTC. Its translation is CASSQESGQGPYNEQFF. This rearrangement joins TRBV4-3 to TRBJ2-1, with TRBD1 matching 9 bases. J lost 2 bases, V lost 0 bases, and 5 bases had no gene match. Germline lookup yields CDR1 LGHNA and CDR2 YSLEER. This CDR3 contains 17 residues.

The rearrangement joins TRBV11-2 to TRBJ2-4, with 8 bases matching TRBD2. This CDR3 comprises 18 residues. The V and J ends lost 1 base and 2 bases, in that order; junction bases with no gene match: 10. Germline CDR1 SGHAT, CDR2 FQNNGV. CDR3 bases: TGTGCCAGCAGCTTAGGGGCCGGGAGCGGGAGTACCAAAAACATTCAGTACTTC. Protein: CASSLGAGSGSTKNIQYF.

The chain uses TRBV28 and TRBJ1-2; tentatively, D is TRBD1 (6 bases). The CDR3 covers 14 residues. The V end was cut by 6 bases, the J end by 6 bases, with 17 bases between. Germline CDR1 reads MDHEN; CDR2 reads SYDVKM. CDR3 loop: CASRKTGGPDGYTF. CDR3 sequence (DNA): TGTGCCAGCAGGAAAACCGGGGGGCCAGATGGCTACACCTTC.

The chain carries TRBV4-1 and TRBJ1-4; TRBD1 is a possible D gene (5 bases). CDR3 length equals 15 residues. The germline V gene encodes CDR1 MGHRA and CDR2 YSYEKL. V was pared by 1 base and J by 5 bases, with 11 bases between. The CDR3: CASSQVGTANEKLFF. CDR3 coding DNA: TGCGCCAGCAGCCAAGTGGGGACGGCGAATGAAAAACTGTTTTTT.

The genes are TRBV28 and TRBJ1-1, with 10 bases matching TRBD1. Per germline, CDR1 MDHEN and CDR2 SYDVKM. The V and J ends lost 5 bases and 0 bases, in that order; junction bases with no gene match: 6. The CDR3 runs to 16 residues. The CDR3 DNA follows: TGTGCCAGCAGTCGGACAGGGGGAAGCATGAACACTGAAGCTTTCTTT. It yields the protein CASSRTGGSMNTEAFF.

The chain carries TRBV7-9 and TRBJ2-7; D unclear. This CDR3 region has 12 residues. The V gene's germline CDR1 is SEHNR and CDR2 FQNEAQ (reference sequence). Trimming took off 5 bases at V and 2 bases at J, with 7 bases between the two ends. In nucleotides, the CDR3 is TGTGCCAGCAGCCCCCGGCCCTACGAGCAGTACTTC. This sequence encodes CASSPRPYEQYF.

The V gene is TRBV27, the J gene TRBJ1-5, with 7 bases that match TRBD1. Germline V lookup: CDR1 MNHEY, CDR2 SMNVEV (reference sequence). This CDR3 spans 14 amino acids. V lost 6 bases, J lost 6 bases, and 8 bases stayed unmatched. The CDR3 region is CASSVTGVSQPQHF. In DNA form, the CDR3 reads TGTGCCAGCAGCGTCACAGGGGTTAGTCAGCCCCAGCATTTT.

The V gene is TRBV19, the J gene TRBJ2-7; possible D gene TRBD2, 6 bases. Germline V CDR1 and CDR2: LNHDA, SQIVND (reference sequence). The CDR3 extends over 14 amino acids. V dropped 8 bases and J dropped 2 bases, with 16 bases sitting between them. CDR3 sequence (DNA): TGTGCCAGTGCACCTGCGGGAAATACCTACGAGCAGTACTTC. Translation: CASAPAGNTYEQYF.

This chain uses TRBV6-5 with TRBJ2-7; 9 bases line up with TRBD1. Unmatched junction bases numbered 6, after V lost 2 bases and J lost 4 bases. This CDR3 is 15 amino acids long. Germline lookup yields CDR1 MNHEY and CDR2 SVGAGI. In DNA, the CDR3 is TGTGCCAGCAGTTACCCCGGGACAGGGAATTACGAGCAGTACTTC. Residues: CASSYPGTGNYEQYF.

Here the CDR3 DNA reads TGTGCCAGCAGCCCGACTAGCGGGGATGAGCAGTTCTTC. Translating it yields CASSPTSGDEQFF. This sequence joins TRBV6-5 and TRBJ2-1, with 11 bases matching TRBD2. This CDR3 comprises 13 residues. The junction had 3 bases not matched to a gene; V was cut back by 6 bases and J by 8 bases. CDR1 MNHEY and CDR2 SVGAGI come from the germline V gene.

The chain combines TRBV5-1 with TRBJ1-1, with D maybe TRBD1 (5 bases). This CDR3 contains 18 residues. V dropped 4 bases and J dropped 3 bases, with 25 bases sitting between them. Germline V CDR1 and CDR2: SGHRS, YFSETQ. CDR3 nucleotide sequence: TGCGCCAGCAGCCCCTCGTTGGAGGGGATGCTGCTGGACACTGAAGCTTTCTTT. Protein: CASSPSLEGMLLDTEAFF.

The CDR3 DNA sequence: TGTGCCAGCATGGTGGAACAGGGGGCGCAAGCTGGGGCCAACGTCCTGACTTTC. Protein product: CASMVEQGAQAGANVLTF. V and J are TRBV13 and TRBJ2-6, with 9 bases aligning to TRBD1. Germline V gene data show CDR1 as PRHDT and CDR2 as FYEKMQ (reference sequence). This CDR3 contains 18 residues. V was pared by 7 bases and J by 2 bases, with 12 bases of the junction left unmatched.

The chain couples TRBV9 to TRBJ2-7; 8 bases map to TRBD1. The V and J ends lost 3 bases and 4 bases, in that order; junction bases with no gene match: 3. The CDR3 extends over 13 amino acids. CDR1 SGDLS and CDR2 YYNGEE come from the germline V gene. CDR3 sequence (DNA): TGTGCCAGCAGCGCAGGGGGCAGGTACGAGCAGTACTTC. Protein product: CASSAGGRYEQYF.

DNA of the CDR3: TGTGCCAGCAGTGAAACAGTCTCCTACGAGCAGTACTTC. Amino acid sequence: CASSETVSYEQYF. The rearrangement joins TRBV27 to TRBJ2-7; D remains ambiguous. CDR3 size: 13 residues. Trimming took off 5 bases at V and 0 bases at J, with 8 bases between the two ends. Germline CDR1 reads MNHEY; CDR2 reads SMNVEV (reference sequence).

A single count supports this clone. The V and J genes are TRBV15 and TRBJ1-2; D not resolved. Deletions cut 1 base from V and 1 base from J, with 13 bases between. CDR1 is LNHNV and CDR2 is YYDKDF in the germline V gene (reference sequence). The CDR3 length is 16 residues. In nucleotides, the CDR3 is TGTGCCACCAGCAGAGGGGAGGGTTTCTTTAACTATGGCTACACCTTC. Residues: CATSRGEGFFNYGYTF.